These 17 T cell receptor beta chains originate from one sample sequenced in a study of blood T cells in healthy people across ages. Combining a sample-barcoded 5' primer with a J-beta primer mix, a second PCR ran for about 7 to 11 cycles. One entry per CDR3 protein, called by TCRdb with MiXCR from the 5' RACE reads. The top ten clones hold around 3% of a sample with about 780,000 distinct CDR3 sequences, around 24% of them seen once. These records were also assigned to another study, of T cells of mothers and their children.

The sample was blood. Source of these receptors: a boy younger than 18 in good health.

This clonotype was seen a few times. At one end the junction does not follow the germline gene, possibly because of a read error. The gene calls are TRBV12-3 or TRBV12-4 and TRBJ2-2, with D perhaps TRBD2 (5 bases). This CDR3 region has 14 residues. The CDR3: CASSSSGGTGELVF. The CDR3, as DNA: TGTGCCAGCAGTTCCTCCGGCGGCACCGGGGAGCTGGTTTTT.

This clonotype occurred a few times. The chain joins TRBV11-2 to TRBJ1-3, with D possibly being TRBD1 (5 bases). Germline-derived CDR1 and CDR2 are SGHAT and FQNNGV. Trimming removed 5 bases at V and 4 bases at J, with 15 bases between. This CDR3 region has 15 residues. The CDR3 DNA sequence: TGTGCCAGCAGCCGAGGATGGGGGAAGGGAAACACCATATATTTT. Translating it yields CASSRGWGKGNTIYF.

This clonotype was found a few times. The chain links TRBV12-3 or TRBV12-4 to TRBJ1-2, with unresolved D. The V and J ends lost 3 bases and 8 bases respectively, with 10 bases between them. The CDR3 loop spans 12 amino acids. CDR3 bases: TGTGCCAGCAGTTTCGAACGACTCGGCTACACCTTC. Residues: CASSFERLGYTF.

This clonotype has a handful of counts. An end of the junction does not agree with germline; a read error may underlie this. The gene calls are TRBV5-1 and TRBJ1-4; D is undetermined. This CDR3 region has 14 residues. Germline V CDR1 and CDR2: SGHRS, YFSETQ. The CDR3 coding sequence is TGCGCCGGCAGCACTGCGGGCGGGGAGGAAAAACTGTTTTTT. Protein product: CAGSTAGGEEKLFF.

The chain links TRBV5-1 to TRBJ2-1; 10 positions match TRBD1. The tail of the sequence fits TRBJ2-7 better, so the J call may be wrong. The CDR3 runs to 16 residues. Germline V CDR1 and CDR2: SGHRS, YFSETQ. CDR3 region: CASSSRLDRGEYEQYF. In DNA form, the CDR3 reads TGCGCCAGCAGCTCGCGCTTGGACAGGGGGGAATACGAGCAGTACTTC.

The chain combines TRBV29-1 with TRBJ2-5, with a possible D match to TRBD1 (5 bases). The germline V gene encodes CDR1 SQVTM and CDR2 ANQGSEA. This CDR3 comprises 12 residues. V was clipped by 6 bases and J by 4 bases, with 12 bases between them. The CDR3 sequence is CSVRVLGETQYF. As DNA, the CDR3 is TGCAGCGTCAGGGTTTTGGGAGAGACCCAGTACTTC.

The chain couples TRBV9 to TRBJ2-3; the D gene is possibly TRBD2 (6 bases). Trimming left V 3 bases short and J 0 bases short, with 11 bases between. The germline V gene encodes CDR1 SGDLS and CDR2 YYNGEE. This CDR3 has 15 amino acids. CDR3: CASSAPGGSTDTQYF. As DNA, the CDR3 is TGTGCCAGCAGCGCCCCTGGGGGGAGCACAGATACGCAGTATTTT.

This clonotype was observed a handful of times. This rearrangement joins TRBV20-1 to TRBJ1-2, with D uncertain. This CDR3 has 12 residues. Germline lookup yields CDR1 DFQATT and CDR2 SNEGSKA (reference sequence). With 3 bases removed from V and 3 bases from J, the gap between germline ends came to 8 bases. CDR3 DNA sequence: TGCAGTGCTAGTCAAGCGGACTATGGCTACACCTTC. Its translation: CSASQADYGYTF.

The chain has TRBV2 and TRBJ1-2; D is undetermined. V was trimmed by 8 bases and J by 6 bases, leaving 19 bases between them. The V gene's germline CDR1 is SNHLY and CDR2 FYNNEI. The CDR3 runs to 14 residues. The CDR3 DNA reads TGTGCCAGCTCCCGTGAATCGGGGTGGGATGGCTACACCTTC. Protein: CASSRESGWDGYTF.

V is TRBV5-1 and J is TRBJ2-3, with 11 bases matching TRBD2. The V and J ends lost 0 bases and 4 bases, in that order; junction bases with no gene match: 10. Germline CDR1 is SGHRS and CDR2 is YFSETQ. The CDR3 consists of 18 residues. The CDR3 here is CASSLDSPRLAGSDTQYF. The DNA for the CDR3 is TGCGCCAGCAGCTTGGATAGCCCCCGACTAGCGGGGTCAGATACGCAGTATTTT.

V and J are TRBV12-3 or TRBV12-4 and TRBJ2-5, with D possibly being TRBD2 (5 bases). The V gene lost 8 bases and the J gene lost 5 bases, with 12 bases spanning the gap. CDR3 length: 12 amino acids. The CDR3 reads CASGYTGETQYF. CDR3 in DNA: TGTGCCAGCGGATATACGGGGGAGACCCAGTACTTC.

This clonotype occurred a few times. This may arise from a read error, as a much more abundant clone is one base away. The chain joins TRBV7-3 to TRBJ2-5, with D perhaps matching TRBD1 (5 bases). Per the germline V gene, CDR1 is SGHTA and CDR2 is FQGTGA. This CDR3 comprises 13 residues. V lost 1 base and J lost 3, with 6 bases in between. The chain's CDR3 is CASSLIREETQYF. The CDR3 nucleotides read TGTGCCAGCAGCTTAATCAGGGAAGAGACCCAGTACTTC.

V and J are TRBV12-3 or TRBV12-4 and TRBJ2-1, with 7 positions matching TRBD1. This CDR3 region has 12 residues. V lost 6 bases and J lost 7; bases outside the gene matches: 3. The CDR3 protein is CASSPGQNEQFF. CDR3 DNA sequence: TGTGCCAGCAGCCCGGGACAGAATGAGCAGTTCTTC.

V and J are TRBV6-1 and TRBJ1-2, with 7 bases lining up with TRBD1. Germline CDR1 and CDR2: MNHNS and SASEGT. CDR3 length equals 14 residues. V dropped 0 bases and J dropped 5; count of bases not matched to a gene: 3. CDR3: CASSEAEGAYGYTF. In nucleotides, the CDR3 is TGTGCCAGCAGTGAAGCGGAGGGGGCGTATGGCTACACCTTC.

This clonotype was seen only a few times. The chain uses TRBV7-9 and TRBJ2-1; the D gene is possibly TRBD2 (6 bases). The CDR3 totals 15 residues. Germline V gene sequence: CDR1 SEHNR, CDR2 FQNEAQ (reference sequence). The ends were cut back, 1 base at V and 4 bases at J, with 11 bases in the middle. The CDR3 coding sequence is TGTGCCAGCAGCTTAGTGGCGGGGCGGTACAATGAGCAGTTCTTC. Protein sequence: CASSLVAGRYNEQFF.

This clonotype was detected a few times. At one of its ends the junction is not consistent with the germline gene, which may arise from a read error. This rearrangement joins TRBV3-1 to TRBJ1-6; a weak D match, TRBD1 (5 bases). The CDR3 loop spans 15 amino acids. In germline, CDR1 is LGHDT, CDR2 YNNKEL (reference sequence). CDR3 coding DNA: TGTGCCAGCAGCCAAGTTGGCAGGGTAGGCTCACCCCTCCGCTTT. Its translation: CASSQVGRVGSPLRF.

This sequence joins TRBV7-9 and TRBJ2-5; D call uncertain. Near its end, the DNA agrees better with TRBJ2-1, so the J call may be wrong. This CDR3 region has 16 residues. CDR1 is SEHNR and CDR2 is FQNEAQ in the germline V gene (reference sequence). The chain's CDR3 is CASSFEDGRSRNEQFF. CDR3 bases: TGTGCCAGCAGCTTTGAGGACGGCAGATCCAGGAATGAGCAGTTCTTC.